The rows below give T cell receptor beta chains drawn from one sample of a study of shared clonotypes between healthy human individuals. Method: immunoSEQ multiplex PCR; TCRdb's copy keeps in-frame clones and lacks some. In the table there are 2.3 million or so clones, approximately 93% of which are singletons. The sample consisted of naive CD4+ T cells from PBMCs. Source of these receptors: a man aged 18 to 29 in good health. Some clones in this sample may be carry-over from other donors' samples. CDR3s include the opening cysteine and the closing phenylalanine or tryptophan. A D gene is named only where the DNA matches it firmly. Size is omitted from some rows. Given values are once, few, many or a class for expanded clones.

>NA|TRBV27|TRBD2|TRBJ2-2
TGTGCCAGCAGTTTGTGGGCGGGAGCGGGCGGGGAGCTGTTTTTT
CASSLWAGAGGELFF
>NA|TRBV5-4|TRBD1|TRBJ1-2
TGTGCCAGCAGCCCGGGACAGGGAGGCTACACCTTC
CASSPGQGGYTF
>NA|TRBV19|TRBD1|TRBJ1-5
TGTGCCAGTAGTTATGGACAGGTCAGTTGGCAGCCCCAGCATTTT
CASSYGQVSWQPQHF
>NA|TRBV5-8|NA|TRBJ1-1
TGTGCCAGCAGCGCGGGGGAAAGGGGGAACACTGAAGCTTTCTTT
CASSAGERGNTEAFF
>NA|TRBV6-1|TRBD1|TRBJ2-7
TGTGCCAGCAGTGAACAGCCCGGACAGGCCTACGAGCAGTACTTC
CASSEQPGQAYEQYF
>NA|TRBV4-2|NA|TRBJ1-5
TGTGCCAGCAGCCAAGACACCCCCGGGCGGTCCAATCAGCCCCAGCATTTT
CASSQDTPGRSNQPQHF
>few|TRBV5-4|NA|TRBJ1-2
TGTGCCAGCAGCTCCCCCCAGGGAGGTCTGGATGGCTACACCTTC
CASSSPQGGLDGYTF
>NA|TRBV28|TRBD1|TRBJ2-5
TGTGCCAGCAGTTTAGCCGACAGGGGGCTTGCGGAGACCCAGTACTTC
CASSLADRGLAETQYF
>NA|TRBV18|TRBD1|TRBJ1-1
TGTGCCAGCTCACAGGGGGCCGACACTGAAGCTTTCTTT
CASSQGADTEAFF
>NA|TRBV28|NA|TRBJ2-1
TGTGCCAGCAGTGATCCGGGACGCAGCAGGGGTCGGGGGAATGAGCAGTTCTTC
CASSDPGRSRGRGNEQFF
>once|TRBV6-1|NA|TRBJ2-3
TGTGCCAGCAGTGAATGGGGTGCAGATACGCAGTATTTT
CASSEWGADTQYF
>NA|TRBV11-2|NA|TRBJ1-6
TGTGCCAGCAGCTCTTTTTCATCACCCCTCCACTTT
CASSSFSSPLHF
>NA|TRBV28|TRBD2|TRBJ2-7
TGTGCCAGCAGTCCGGGACTAGCGGAGTCCTACGAGCAGTACTTC
CASSPGLAESYEQYF
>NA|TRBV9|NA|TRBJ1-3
TGTGCCAGCAGCGCGTCCTTGAGAAACACCATATATTTT
CASSASLRNTIYF
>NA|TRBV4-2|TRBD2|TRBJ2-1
TGTGCCAGCAGCGCGCGCCTAGCGGGAGGAAATGAGCAGTTCTTC
CASSARLAGGNEQFF